A selection of T cell receptor beta chains follows, all from one sample in a study of shared clonotypes between healthy human individuals. The table came from immunoSEQ multiplex PCR; TCRdb's copy has only in-frame clones and leaves some out. The sample contains more than 150,000 clones, 66% of which appear only once. Source material: memory CD4+ T cells sorted from blood. Receptors were obtained from a man aged 30 to 39 in good health. Each CDR3 is given with its conserved first and last residue. D genes are given only for firm matches. The size of a clone is reported for some rows only, either as once, few or many, or as a class for expanded clones.

j_gene: TRBJ2-5
d_gene: .
v_gene: TRBV10-2
abundance: .
CDR3nt: TGCGCCAGCAGTGTACAAGGCGAGACCCAGTACTTC
CDR3aa: CASSVQGETQYF

j_gene: TRBJ2-7
d_gene: .
v_gene: TRBV11-2
abundance: few
CDR3nt: TGTGCCAGCAGCTTGGGTAGGGAAAACGAGCAGTACTTC
CDR3aa: CASSLGRENEQYF

j_gene: TRBJ1-1
d_gene: .
v_gene: TRBV28
abundance: .
CDR3nt: TGTGCCAGCAGGCCGGGACCATTGAATACTGAAGCTTTCTTT
CDR3aa: CASRPGPLNTEAFF

j_gene: TRBJ2-5
d_gene: .
v_gene: TRBV5-1
abundance: few
CDR3nt: TGCGCCAGCAGCTTGGCCGGGAGCAACCAAGAGACCCAGTACTTC
CDR3aa: CASSLAGSNQETQYF

j_gene: TRBJ1-2
d_gene: .
v_gene: TRBV2
abundance: many
CDR3nt: TGTGCCAGCAGCTCAGGGAGGAACTATGGCTACACCTTC
CDR3aa: CASSSGRNYGYTF

j_gene: TRBJ2-7
d_gene: .
v_gene: TRBV6-4
abundance: few
CDR3nt: TGTGCCAGCAGCAAATCCGGGACTGGTTCCTACGAGCAGTACTTC
CDR3aa: CASSKSGTGSYEQYF

j_gene: TRBJ2-7
d_gene: .
v_gene: TRBV7-6
abundance: .
CDR3nt: TGTGCCAGCAGCTCCGGAGGGAACTACGAGCAGTACTTC
CDR3aa: CASSSGGNYEQYF

j_gene: TRBJ1-5
d_gene: TRBD1
v_gene: TRBV30
abundance: .
CDR3nt: TGTGCCTGGAGTCCCGACAGGGGTCCCCATCAGCCCCAGCATTTT
CDR3aa: CAWSPDRGPHQPQHF

j_gene: TRBJ2-1
d_gene: .
v_gene: TRBV19
abundance: once
CDR3nt: TGTGCCAGTAGTTCCGGGACTCAAAAGTTCTTC
CDR3aa: CASSSGTQKFF

j_gene: TRBJ1-2
d_gene: TRBD1
v_gene: TRBV28
abundance: .
CDR3nt: TGTGCCAGCAGTACGACAGGGGATGGCTACACCTTC
CDR3aa: CASSTTGDGYTF

j_gene: TRBJ1-1
d_gene: .
v_gene: TRBV29-1
abundance: few
CDR3nt: TGCAGCGGGTCGGGTTGGGCGACTGAAGCTTTCTTT
CDR3aa: CSGSGWATEAFF

j_gene: TRBJ2-1
d_gene: TRBD1
v_gene: TRBV2
abundance: .
CDR3nt: TGTGCCAGCTTCCGGGACAGGGGGCACAATGAGCAGTTCTTC
CDR3aa: CASFRDRGHNEQFF

j_gene: TRBJ2-2
d_gene: .
v_gene: TRBV2
abundance: .
CDR3nt: TGTGCCAGCAGGGTCGCCGGGGAGCTGTTTTTT
CDR3aa: CASRVAGELFF

j_gene: TRBJ2-7
d_gene: TRBD2
v_gene: TRBV5-4
abundance: few
CDR3nt: TGTGCCAGCAGCTTATCGCGGGAGTTGGCCTACGAGCAGTACTTC
CDR3aa: CASSLSRELAYEQYF

j_gene: TRBJ2-2
d_gene: TRBD1
v_gene: TRBV6-5
abundance: few
CDR3nt: TGTGCCAGCAGCCAGACAGGGTACACCGGGGAGCTGTTTTTT
CDR3aa: CASSQTGYTGELFF

j_gene: TRBJ2-7
d_gene: .
v_gene: TRBV4-2
abundance: .
CDR3nt: TGTGCCAGCAGCCAAGATGGAAATATACTTTCCTACGAGCAGTACTTC
CDR3aa: CASSQDGNILSYEQYF

j_gene: TRBJ2-7
d_gene: TRBD1
v_gene: TRBV25-1
abundance: .
CDR3nt: TGTGCCAGCCGACAGGGCTCCTACGAGCAGTACTTC
CDR3aa: CASRQGSYEQYF

j_gene: TRBJ1-2
d_gene: .
v_gene: TRBV4-2
abundance: .
CDR3nt: TGTGCCAGCAGCCCCTCCTCCGGGACCGCCGCGTATGGCTACACCTTC
CDR3aa: CASSPSSGTAAYGYTF

j_gene: TRBJ2-2
d_gene: .
v_gene: TRBV27
abundance: .
CDR3nt: TGTGCCAGCAGTTTATCGGGCAGGGGCACCGGGGAGCTGTTTTTT
CDR3aa: CASSLSGRGTGELFF

j_gene: TRBJ2-7
d_gene: TRBD1
v_gene: TRBV7-9
abundance: few
CDR3nt: TGTGCCAGCAGGTACGGGACAGGGTTCGAGCAGTACTTC
CDR3aa: CASRYGTGFEQYF

j_gene: TRBJ2-7
d_gene: TRBD2
v_gene: TRBV9
abundance: .
CDR3nt: TGTGCCAGCAGCTCTAGACTAGCGGGAGAGCCAGGGGACGAGCAGTACTTC
CDR3aa: CASSSRLAGEPGDEQYF

j_gene: TRBJ2-4
d_gene: .
v_gene: TRBV2
abundance: .
CDR3nt: TGTGCCAGCAGCGCACAGGGTTTGCTAGCCAAAAACATTCAGTACTTC
CDR3aa: CASSAQGLLAKNIQYF

j_gene: TRBJ2-1
d_gene: .
v_gene: TRBV9
abundance: .
CDR3nt: TGTGCCAGCAGCGCCCAGGGGAGCTCCTACAATGAGCAGTTCTTC
CDR3aa: CASSAQGSSYNEQFF

j_gene: TRBJ2-3
d_gene: .
v_gene: TRBV10-3
abundance: .
CDR3nt: TGTGCCGCTGGAGTCACAGATACGCAGTATTTT
CDR3aa: CAAGVTDTQYF

j_gene: TRBJ1-1
d_gene: .
v_gene: TRBV25-1
abundance: .
CDR3nt: TGTGCCAGCACGGGGATGAGTGAAGCTTTCTTT
CDR3aa: CASTGMSEAFF

j_gene: TRBJ2-7
d_gene: .
v_gene: TRBV11-3
abundance: .
CDR3nt: TGTGCCAGCAGCTTAGATTGGGGAGACGAGCAGTACTTC
CDR3aa: CASSLDWGDEQYF

j_gene: TRBJ2-1
d_gene: TRBD2
v_gene: TRBV28
abundance: .
CDR3nt: TGTGCCAGAACTAGCGGGAGGACGTACAATGAGCAGTTCTTC
CDR3aa: CARTSGRTYNEQFF

j_gene: TRBJ2-7
d_gene: .
v_gene: TRBV5-6
abundance: .
CDR3nt: TGTGCCAGCAGCTCAAACCGGGACTCGTTCTCCTACGAGCAGTACTTC
CDR3aa: CASSSNRDSFSYEQYF

j_gene: TRBJ2-3
d_gene: TRBD2
v_gene: TRBV4-3
abundance: once
CDR3nt: TGCGCCAGCAGCCAAACCTACTATAGCGGGAGAGTCCCAGATACGCAGTATTTT
CDR3aa: CASSQTYYSGRVPDTQYF

j_gene: TRBJ1-1
d_gene: TRBD1
v_gene: TRBV10-3
abundance: .
CDR3nt: TGTGCCATCAGGGGGGACAGGGGCAGAGATAACACTGAAGCTTTCTTT
CDR3aa: CAIRGDRGRDNTEAFF

j_gene: TRBJ2-7
d_gene: .
v_gene: TRBV5-1
abundance: .
CDR3nt: TGCGCCAGCAGCACGGAGGGGGCAAGTTACGAGCAGTACTTC
CDR3aa: CASSTEGASYEQYF

j_gene: TRBJ1-1
d_gene: TRBD1
v_gene: TRBV14
abundance: .
CDR3nt: TGTGCCAGCAGCCCAGGGGGTGGGCTCTTTGGGACTGAAGCTTTCTTT
CDR3aa: CASSPGGGLFGTEAFF

j_gene: TRBJ2-7
d_gene: TRBD1
v_gene: TRBV5-6
abundance: once
CDR3nt: TGTGCCAGCAGCTTGGGGCAGGGGGCGCATCTTCAGTACTTC
CDR3aa: CASSLGQGAHLQYF

j_gene: TRBJ2-2
d_gene: .
v_gene: TRBV19
abundance: few
CDR3nt: TGTGCCAGTAGTATAAAGGCAGTAACCGGGGAGCTGTTTTTT
CDR3aa: CASSIKAVTGELFF

j_gene: TRBJ2-3
d_gene: .
v_gene: TRBV5-1
abundance: .
CDR3nt: TGCGCCAGCAGCTGGGCTAGCGTGACTGATACGCAGTATTTT
CDR3aa: CASSWASVTDTQYF

j_gene: TRBJ1-2
d_gene: .
v_gene: TRBV11-3
abundance: .
CDR3nt: TGTGCCAGCAGCTTAGGGCGCATGGGGGGCTATGGCTACACCTTC
CDR3aa: CASSLGRMGGYGYTF

j_gene: TRBJ1-2
d_gene: .
v_gene: TRBV27
abundance: .
CDR3nt: TGTGCCAGCAGTACCGACAGAAGCTATGGCTACACCTTC
CDR3aa: CASSTDRSYGYTF

j_gene: TRBJ2-1
d_gene: TRBD2
v_gene: TRBV9
abundance: .
CDR3nt: TGTGCCAGCAGCGCGGGGGGAGGGATCCCCTACAATGAGCAGTTCTTC
CDR3aa: CASSAGGGIPYNEQFF

j_gene: TRBJ2-7
d_gene: TRBD1
v_gene: TRBV5-1
abundance: once
CDR3nt: TGCGCCAGCAGCTCCGGGACAGGTTCCTACGAGCAGTACTTC
CDR3aa: CASSSGTGSYEQYF

j_gene: TRBJ2-7
d_gene: TRBD2
v_gene: TRBV19
abundance: many
CDR3nt: TGTGCCAGTACTCGCACGGGAGGGAGCGAGCAGTACTTC
CDR3aa: CASTRTGGSEQYF

j_gene: TRBJ2-7
d_gene: .
v_gene: TRBV28
abundance: few
CDR3nt: TGTGCCAGCAGTCGGGTGGCTAGGGACTACGAGCAGTACTTC
CDR3aa: CASSRVARDYEQYF

j_gene: TRBJ2-5
d_gene: .
v_gene: TRBV6-5
abundance: .
CDR3nt: TGTGCCAGCAGTTCAGGGACCGGAGAGACCCAGTACTTC
CDR3aa: CASSSGTGETQYF

j_gene: TRBJ1-5
d_gene: .
v_gene: TRBV7-2
abundance: many
CDR3nt: TGTGCCAGCAGCCTTGGGTCCGTTAGGGGGAAACAGCCCCAGCATTTT
CDR3aa: CASSLGSVRGKQPQHF

j_gene: TRBJ1-2
d_gene: .
v_gene: TRBV6-5
abundance: .
CDR3nt: TGTGCCAGCAGGCCCGACATGCTATATGGCTACACCTTC
CDR3aa: CASRPDMLYGYTF

j_gene: TRBJ2-3
d_gene: TRBD2
v_gene: TRBV7-9
abundance: many
CDR3nt: TGTGCCAGCAGCCCGCTAGCGGGAAACACAGATACGCAGTATTTT
CDR3aa: CASSPLAGNTDTQYF

j_gene: TRBJ2-7
d_gene: .
v_gene: TRBV14
abundance: .
CDR3nt: TGTGCCAGCAGCCGCGACCTGTCGGGCCACGAGCAGTACTTC
CDR3aa: CASSRDLSGHEQYF

j_gene: TRBJ2-2
d_gene: TRBD1
v_gene: TRBV6-4
abundance: few
CDR3nt: TGTGCCAGCAGCCCAGACAGGGGCACCGGGGAGCTGTTTTTT
CDR3aa: CASSPDRGTGELFF

j_gene: TRBJ2-2
d_gene: .
v_gene: TRBV9
abundance: .
CDR3nt: TGTGCCAGCAGCCCCAGACGGACGAACACCGGGGAGCTGTTTTTT
CDR3aa: CASSPRRTNTGELFF

j_gene: TRBJ2-2
d_gene: TRBD1
v_gene: TRBV10-3
abundance: .
CDR3nt: TGTGCCACCGGCACAGGGGGCTTCGGGGAGCTGTTTTTT
CDR3aa: CATGTGGFGELFF

j_gene: TRBJ2-7
d_gene: .
v_gene: TRBV11-2
abundance: .
CDR3nt: TGTGCCAGCAGCTTCCAGACAGGCTTCTACGAGCAGTACTTC
CDR3aa: CASSFQTGFYEQYF

j_gene: TRBJ2-1
d_gene: TRBD1
v_gene: TRBV5-4
abundance: once
CDR3nt: TGTGCCAGCAGCCGCACAGGGGACTACAATGAGCAGTTCTTC
CDR3aa: CASSRTGDYNEQFF

j_gene: TRBJ1-5
d_gene: .
v_gene: TRBV27
abundance: .
CDR3nt: TGTGCCAGCATGGACAATTCGGGAAGATATAGCAATCAGCCCCAGCATTTT
CDR3aa: CASMDNSGRYSNQPQHF

j_gene: TRBJ1-2
d_gene: .
v_gene: TRBV20-1
abundance: many
CDR3nt: TGCAGTGCCCCGACCAACTATGGCTACACCTTC
CDR3aa: CSAPTNYGYTF

j_gene: TRBJ2-1
d_gene: TRBD2
v_gene: TRBV5-1
abundance: .
CDR3nt: TGCGCCAGCAGCGTCCTAGCGGGAGCTTACAATGAGCAGTTCTTC
CDR3aa: CASSVLAGAYNEQFF